The 9 T cell receptor beta chains reported below all come from one sample, sequenced in a study of OX40 agonist ivuxolimab in advanced cancers. The protocol was immunoSEQ multiplex PCR, while the TCRdb copy is restricted to in-frame clones and leaves out a portion. The profile shows fewer than 65,000 clones, almost 90% of them singletons. Sequencing was performed on CD4+ or CD8+ T cells sorted from blood, taken in a trial of the OX40 agonist ivuxolimab. The receptors shown here come from an adult with an advanced solid tumor such as melanoma, head and neck, liver or kidney cancer.

The rearrangement links TRBV30 to TRBJ1-1; 9 nucleotides line up with TRBD1. Trimming cost V 5 bases and J 1 base; bases outside gene matches: 5. CDR3 length: 14 residues. Germline CDR1 reads GTSNPN; CDR2 reads SVGIG (reference sequence). The CDR3: CAWGTGLANTEAFF. CDR3 in DNA: TGTGCCTGGGGGACAGGGCTTGCGAACACTGAAGCTTTCTTT.

The J gene is TRBJ1-3, the V gene TRBV19, with D maybe TRBD1 (6 bases). Germline lookup yields CDR1 LNHDA and CDR2 SQIVND (reference sequence). Trimming removed 6 bases from V and 0 bases from J, with 12 bases in between. This CDR3 is 15 amino acids long. The CDR3 DNA reads TGTGCCAGTAGCCTACAGGGAGTCTCTGGAAACACCATATATTTT. It is translated as CASSLQGVSGNTIYF.

The gene calls are TRBV7-3 and TRBJ2-1, with D possibly being TRBD1 (5 bases). V lost 2 bases to trimming and J lost 0 bases, with 8 bases between them. Germline V gene sequence: CDR1 SGHTA, CDR2 FQGTGA. The CDR3 has 15 residues. The CDR3 nucleotides are TGTGCCAGCAGCTTAGGCCAGGGCTCCTACAATGAGCAGTTCTTC. Amino acid sequence: CASSLGQGSYNEQFF.

This clone occurred once. The J gene is TRBJ2-7, the V gene TRBV4-1, with a tentative D call TRBD2 (6 bases). The V gene's germline CDR1 is MGHRA and CDR2 YSYEKL. With 0 bases removed from V and 0 bases from J, the gap between germline ends came to 12 bases. The CDR3 is 16 amino acids. The CDR3 DNA sequence: TGCGCCAGCAGCCAAGATCGGGCTAGCGACTCCTACGAGCAGTACTTC. Amino acid sequence: CASSQDRASDSYEQYF.

The rearrangement joins TRBV15 to TRBJ2-7; tentatively, D is TRBD1 (6 bases). Germline lookup yields CDR1 LNHNV and CDR2 YYDKDF (reference sequence). The CDR3 has 15 amino acids. V was shortened by 6 bases and J by 0 bases, with 15 bases between the two germline ends. The CDR3 region has the DNA TGTGCCACCAGTTTGACAGGTTCTAGCTCCTACGAGCAGTACTTC. It is translated as CATSLTGSSSYEQYF.

This rearrangement joins TRBV18 to TRBJ1-1; TRBD1 matches at 8 bases. The ends lost 8 bases at V and 6 bases at J; junction bases unmatched: 8. This CDR3 has 13 amino acids. Per germline, CDR1 KGHSH and CDR2 LQKENI. The CDR3 coding sequence is TGTGCCAGCACTCTGACAGGGGATGCTGAAGCTTTCTTT. Translated, it gives CASTLTGDAEAFF. The full variable domain, with the rest looked up from reference TRBV18 and TRBJ1-1, is NAGVMQNPRHLVRRRGQEARLRCSPMKGHSHVYWYRQLPEEGLKFMVYLQKENIIDESGMPKERFSAEFPKEGPSILRIQQVVRGDSAAYFCASTLTGDAEAFFGQGTRLTVV.

V is TRBV7-8 and J is TRBJ1-6; no firm D call. CDR1 and CDR2 (germline): SGHVS, FQNEAQ. The CDR3 sequence is 16 residues long. V was trimmed by 4 bases and J by 6 bases, leaving 16 bases between them. The CDR3 loop is CASSSPYREVNSPLHF. The CDR3, as DNA: TGTGCCAGCAGCTCCCCCTACCGGGAAGTTAATTCACCCCTCCACTTT.

The gene calls are TRBV27 and TRBJ2-5; 9 positions match TRBD2. Germline CDR1 is MNHEY and CDR2 is SMNVEV (reference sequence). Trimming took 9 bases from V and 4 from J; bases not matched to a gene: 6. This CDR3 is built from 13 residues. CDR3 DNA sequence: TGTGCCAGTCGCGGGGGGGCCGCAGAGACCCAGTACTTC. Translating gives CASRGGAAETQYF.

The CDR3 reads CASSRGRQETQYF. The CDR3 DNA is TGTGCCAGCAGCCGGGGCCGACAAGAGACCCAGTACTTC. The chain is built from TRBV7-9 and TRBJ2-5; possibly TRBD1 or TRBD2 for D (5 bases each). Per the germline V gene, CDR1 is SEHNR and CDR2 is FQNEAQ (reference sequence). The germline V and J ends were trimmed by 5 bases and 2 bases, with 9 bases remaining between them. The CDR3 sequence is 13 residues long.